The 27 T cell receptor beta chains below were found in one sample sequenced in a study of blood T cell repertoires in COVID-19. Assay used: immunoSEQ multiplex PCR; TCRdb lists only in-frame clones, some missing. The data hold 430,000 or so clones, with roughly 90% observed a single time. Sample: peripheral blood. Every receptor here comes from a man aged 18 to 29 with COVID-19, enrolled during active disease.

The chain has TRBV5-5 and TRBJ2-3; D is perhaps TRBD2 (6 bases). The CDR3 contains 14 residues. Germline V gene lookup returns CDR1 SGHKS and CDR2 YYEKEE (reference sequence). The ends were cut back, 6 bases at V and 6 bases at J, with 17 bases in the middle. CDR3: CASTPGDVGDTQYF. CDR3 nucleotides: TGTGCCAGCACTCCGGGGGACGTGGGGGATACGCAGTATTTT. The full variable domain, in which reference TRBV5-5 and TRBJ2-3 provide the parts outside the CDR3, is DAGVTQSPTHLIKTRGQQVTLRCSPISGHKSVSWYQQVLGQGPQFIFQYYEKEERGRGNFPDRFSARQFPNYSSELNVNALLLGDSALYLCASTPGDVGDTQYFGPGTRLTVL.

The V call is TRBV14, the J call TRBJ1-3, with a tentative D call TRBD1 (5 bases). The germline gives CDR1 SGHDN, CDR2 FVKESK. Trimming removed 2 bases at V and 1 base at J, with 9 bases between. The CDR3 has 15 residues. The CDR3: CASSQSGLSGNTIYF. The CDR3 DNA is TGTGCCAGCAGCCAATCGGGACTGTCTGGAAACACCATATATTTT. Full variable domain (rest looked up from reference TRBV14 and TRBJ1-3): EAGVTQFPSHSVIEKGQTVTLRCDPISGHDNLYWYRRVMGKEIKFLLHFVKESKQDESGMPNNRFLAERTGGTYSTLKVQPAELEDSGVYFCASSQSGLSGNTIYFGEGSWLTVV.

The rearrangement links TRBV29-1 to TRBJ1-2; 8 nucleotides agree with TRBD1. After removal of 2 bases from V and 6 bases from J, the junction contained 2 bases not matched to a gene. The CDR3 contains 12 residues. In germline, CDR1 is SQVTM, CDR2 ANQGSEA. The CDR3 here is CSVEHRGDGYTF. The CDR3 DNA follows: TGCAGCGTTGAACACAGGGGGGATGGCTACACCTTC.

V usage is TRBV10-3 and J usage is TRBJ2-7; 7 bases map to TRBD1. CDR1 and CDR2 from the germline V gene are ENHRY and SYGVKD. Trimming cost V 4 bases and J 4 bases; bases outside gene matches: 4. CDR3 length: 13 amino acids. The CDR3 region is CAISAPTGYEQYF. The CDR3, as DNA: TGTGCCATCAGTGCCCCGACAGGGTACGAGCAGTACTTC.

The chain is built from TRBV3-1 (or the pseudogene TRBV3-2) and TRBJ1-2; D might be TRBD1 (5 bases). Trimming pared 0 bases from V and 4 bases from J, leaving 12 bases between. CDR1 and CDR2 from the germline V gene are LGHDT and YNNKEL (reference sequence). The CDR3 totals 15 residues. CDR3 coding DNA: TGTGCCAGCAGCCAAGAAGGGGAGGGGTTCTATGGCTACACCTTC. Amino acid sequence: CASSQEGEGFYGYTF.

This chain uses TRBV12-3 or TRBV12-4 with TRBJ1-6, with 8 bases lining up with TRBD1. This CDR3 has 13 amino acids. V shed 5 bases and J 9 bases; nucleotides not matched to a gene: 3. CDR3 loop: CASSPDRGSPLHF. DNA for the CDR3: TGTGCCAGCAGTCCAGACAGGGGTTCACCCCTCCACTTT.

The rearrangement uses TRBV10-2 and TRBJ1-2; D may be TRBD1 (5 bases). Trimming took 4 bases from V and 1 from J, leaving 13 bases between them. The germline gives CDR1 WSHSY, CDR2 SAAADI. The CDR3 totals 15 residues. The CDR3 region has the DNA TGCGCCAGCAGTGGCCGCCAGGGTATTAACTATGGCTACACCTTC. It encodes CASSGRQGINYGYTF.

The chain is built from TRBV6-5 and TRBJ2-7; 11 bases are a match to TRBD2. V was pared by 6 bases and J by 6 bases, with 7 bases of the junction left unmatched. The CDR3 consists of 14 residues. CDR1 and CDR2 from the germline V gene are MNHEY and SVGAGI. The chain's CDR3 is CASRLAGELAEQYF. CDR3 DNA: TGTGCCAGCAGACTAGCGGGAGAGCTGGCCGAGCAGTACTTC.

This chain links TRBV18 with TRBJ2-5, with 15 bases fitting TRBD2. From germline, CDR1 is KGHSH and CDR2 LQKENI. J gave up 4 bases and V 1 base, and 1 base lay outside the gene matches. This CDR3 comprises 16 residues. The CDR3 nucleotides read TGTGCCAGCTCACCACAGGGACTAGCGGGAGGAGAGACCCAGTACTTC. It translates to CASSPQGLAGGETQYF.

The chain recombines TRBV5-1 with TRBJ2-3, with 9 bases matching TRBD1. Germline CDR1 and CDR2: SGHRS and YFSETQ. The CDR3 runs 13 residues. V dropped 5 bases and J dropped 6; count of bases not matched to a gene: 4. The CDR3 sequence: CASRQGAGDTQYF. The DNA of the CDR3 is TGCGCCAGCAGACAGGGGGCGGGCGATACGCAGTATTTT.

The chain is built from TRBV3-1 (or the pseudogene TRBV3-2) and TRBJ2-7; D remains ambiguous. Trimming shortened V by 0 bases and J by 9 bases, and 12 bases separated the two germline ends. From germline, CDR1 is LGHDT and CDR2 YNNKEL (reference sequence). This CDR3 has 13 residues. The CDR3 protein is CASSQDVLAGQYF. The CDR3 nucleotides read TGTGCCAGCAGCCAAGATGTCCTGGCTGGGCAGTACTTC.

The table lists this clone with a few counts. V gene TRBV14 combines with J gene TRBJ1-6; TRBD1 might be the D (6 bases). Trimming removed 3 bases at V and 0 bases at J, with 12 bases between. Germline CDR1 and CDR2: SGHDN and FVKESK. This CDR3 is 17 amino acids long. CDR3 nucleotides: TGTGCCAGCAGCCAGGACACAGGGAACTCCTATAATTCACCCCTCCACTTT. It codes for CASSQDTGNSYNSPLHF.

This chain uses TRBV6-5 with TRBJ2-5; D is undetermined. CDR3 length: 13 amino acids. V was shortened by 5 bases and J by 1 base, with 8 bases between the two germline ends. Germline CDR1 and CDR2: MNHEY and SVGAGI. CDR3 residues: CASSKQPQETQYF. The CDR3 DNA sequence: TGTGCCAGCAGTAAACAGCCCCAAGAGACCCAGTACTTC.

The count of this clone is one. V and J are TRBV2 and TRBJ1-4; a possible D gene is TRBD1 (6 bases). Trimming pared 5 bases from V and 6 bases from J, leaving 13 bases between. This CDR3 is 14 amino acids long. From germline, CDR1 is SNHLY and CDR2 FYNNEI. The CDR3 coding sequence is TGTGCCAGCAGTACCGGACAGTGGCATGAAAAACTGTTTTTT. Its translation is CASSTGQWHEKLFF.

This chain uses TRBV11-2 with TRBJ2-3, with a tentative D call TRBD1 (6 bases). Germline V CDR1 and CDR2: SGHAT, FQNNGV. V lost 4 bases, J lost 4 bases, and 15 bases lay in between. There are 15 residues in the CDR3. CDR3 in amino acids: CASSSIEGVADTQYF. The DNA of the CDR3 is TGTGCCAGCAGCTCCATTGAGGGGGTGGCAGATACGCAGTATTTT.

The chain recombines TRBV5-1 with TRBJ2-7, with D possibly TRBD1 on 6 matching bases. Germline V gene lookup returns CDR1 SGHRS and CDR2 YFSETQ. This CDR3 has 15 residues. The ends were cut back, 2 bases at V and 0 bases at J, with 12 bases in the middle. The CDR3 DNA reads TGCGCCAGCAGCTTTCAAGGGACAAGCTCCTACGAGCAGTACTTC. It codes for CASSFQGTSSYEQYF.

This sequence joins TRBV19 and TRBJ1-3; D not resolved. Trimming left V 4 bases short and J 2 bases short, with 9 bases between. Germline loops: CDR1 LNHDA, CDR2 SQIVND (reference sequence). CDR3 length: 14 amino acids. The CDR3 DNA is TGTGCCAGTAGTACGGGGTCTACTGGAAACACCATATATTTT. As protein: CASSTGSTGNTIYF.

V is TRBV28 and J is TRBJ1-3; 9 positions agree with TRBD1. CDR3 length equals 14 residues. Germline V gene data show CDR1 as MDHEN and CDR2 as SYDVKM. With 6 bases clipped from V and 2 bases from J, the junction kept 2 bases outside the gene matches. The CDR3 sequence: CASRQGAAGNTIYF. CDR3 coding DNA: TGTGCCAGCAGACAGGGGGCGGCTGGAAACACCATATATTTT.

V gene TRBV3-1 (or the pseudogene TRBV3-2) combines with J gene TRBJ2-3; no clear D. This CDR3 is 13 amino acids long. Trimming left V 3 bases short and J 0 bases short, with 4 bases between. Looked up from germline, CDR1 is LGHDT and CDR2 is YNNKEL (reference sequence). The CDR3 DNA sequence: TGTGCCAGCAGCCACACTAGCACAGATACGCAGTATTTT. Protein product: CASSHTSTDTQYF.

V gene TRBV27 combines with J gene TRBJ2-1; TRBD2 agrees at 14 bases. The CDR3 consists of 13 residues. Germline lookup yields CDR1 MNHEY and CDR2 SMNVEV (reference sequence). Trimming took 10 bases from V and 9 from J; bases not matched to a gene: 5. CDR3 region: CATGLAGGSEQFF. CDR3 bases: TGTGCCACCGGACTAGCGGGAGGTTCTGAGCAGTTCTTC.

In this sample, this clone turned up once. CDR3 nucleotides: TGTGCCAGCAGCGACAGGGGTGGCTACACCTTC. Translated: CASSDRGGYTF. This sequence joins TRBV3-1 (or the pseudogene TRBV3-2) and TRBJ1-2; 8 bases match TRBD1. This CDR3 is 11 amino acids long. V lost 5 bases and J lost 7; bases outside the gene matches: 0. Germline loops: CDR1 LGHDT, CDR2 YNNKEL (reference sequence).

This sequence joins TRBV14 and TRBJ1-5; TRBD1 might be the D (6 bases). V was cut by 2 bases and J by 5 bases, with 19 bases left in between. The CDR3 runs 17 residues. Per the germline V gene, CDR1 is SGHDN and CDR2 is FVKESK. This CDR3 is CASSQQIPYGTHQPQHF. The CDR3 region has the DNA TGTGCCAGCAGCCAACAAATTCCCTACGGGACACATCAGCCCCAGCATTTT.

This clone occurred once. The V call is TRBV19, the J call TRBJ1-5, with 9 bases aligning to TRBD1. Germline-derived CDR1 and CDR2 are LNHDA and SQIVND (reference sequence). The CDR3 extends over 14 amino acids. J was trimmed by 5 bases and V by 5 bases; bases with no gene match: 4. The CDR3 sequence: CASSPGQGYQPQHF. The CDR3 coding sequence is TGTGCCAGTAGTCCGGGACAGGGCTATCAGCCCCAGCATTTT. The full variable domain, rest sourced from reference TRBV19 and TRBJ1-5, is DGGITQSPKYLFRKEGQNVTLSCEQNLNHDAMYWYRQDPGQGLRLIYYSQIVNDFQKGDIAEGYSVSREKKESFPLTVTSAQKNPTAFYLCASSPGQGYQPQHFGDGTRLSIL.

CDR3 DNA sequence: TGTGCCAGCAGTTCCGGGACAGCGTCCGCGGAGCAGTACTTC. It codes for CASSSGTASAEQYF. V is TRBV11-3 and J is TRBJ2-7, with TRBD1 matching 7 bases. Per germline, CDR1 SGHNT and CDR2 YENEEA. The CDR3 covers 14 residues. The junction had 12 bases not matched to a gene; V was cut back by 6 bases and J by 7 bases.

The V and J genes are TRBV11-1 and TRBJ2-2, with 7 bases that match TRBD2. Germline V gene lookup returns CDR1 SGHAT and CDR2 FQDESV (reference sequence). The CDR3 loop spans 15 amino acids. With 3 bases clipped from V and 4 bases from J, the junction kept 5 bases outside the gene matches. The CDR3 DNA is TGTGCCAGCAGCTTTGGACTAGATAGCACCGGGGAGCTGTTTTTT. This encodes CASSFGLDSTGELFF.

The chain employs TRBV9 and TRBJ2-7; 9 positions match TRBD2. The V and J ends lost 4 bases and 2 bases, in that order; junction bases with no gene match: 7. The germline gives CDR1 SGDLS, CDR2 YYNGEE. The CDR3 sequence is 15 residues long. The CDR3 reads CASSQSPSGAYEQYF. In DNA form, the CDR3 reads TGTGCCAGCAGCCAAAGCCCTAGCGGGGCCTACGAGCAGTACTTC. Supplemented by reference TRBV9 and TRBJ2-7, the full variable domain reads DSGVTQTPKHLITATGQRVTLRCSPRSGDLSVYWYQQSLDQGLQFLIQYYNGEERAKGNILERFSAQQFPDLHSELNLSSLELGDSALYFCASSQSPSGAYEQYFGPGTRLTVT.

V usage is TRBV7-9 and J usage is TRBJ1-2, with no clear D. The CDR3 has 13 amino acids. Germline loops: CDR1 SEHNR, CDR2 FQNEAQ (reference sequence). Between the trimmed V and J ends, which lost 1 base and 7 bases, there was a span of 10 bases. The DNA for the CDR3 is TGTGCCAGCAGCTTAGACGTGGCGGGTGGCTACACCTTC. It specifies CASSLDVAGGYTF.